The present T cell receptor beta chain was sequenced within a study of cytomegalovirus exposure and HLA in healthy donors. Libraries were prepared by immunoSEQ multiplex PCR; TCRdb keeps only in-frame clonotypes and omits some of them. The table shows 150,000 to 200,000 clones, with approximately 88% occurring only once. Germline V lookup: CDR1 SGHRS, CDR2 YFSETQ. Trimming removed 3 bases from V and 12 bases from J; junction bases left unmatched: 10. The CDR3 covers 13 residues. The sequence was obtained from a man aged 30-40 years in good health and CMV-seropositive. The genes are TRBV5-1 and TRBJ2-7; 9 bases map to TRBD1. Sequencing used PBMCs. The CDR3 loop reads CASSSSGTGLRYF. The CDR3 DNA reads TGCGCCAGCAGCTCCTCCGGGACAGGGTTGAGGTACTTC.